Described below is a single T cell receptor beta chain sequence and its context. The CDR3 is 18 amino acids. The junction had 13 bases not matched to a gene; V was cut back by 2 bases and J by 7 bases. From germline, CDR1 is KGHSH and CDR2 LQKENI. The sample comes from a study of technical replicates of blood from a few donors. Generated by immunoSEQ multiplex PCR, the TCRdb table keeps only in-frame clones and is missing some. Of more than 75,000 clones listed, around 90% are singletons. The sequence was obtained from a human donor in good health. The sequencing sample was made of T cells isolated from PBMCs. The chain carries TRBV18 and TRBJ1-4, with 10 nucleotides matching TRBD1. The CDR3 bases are TGTGCCAGCTCACCAGTTCCCTTCAACCGGGACAGGGGTGAAAAACTGTTTTTT. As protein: CASSPVPFNRDRGEKLFF.